Each of the 29 T cell receptor beta chains below was sequenced from the same sample in a study of blood T cell repertoires in COVID-19. The data were produced by immunoSEQ multiplex PCR, yet TCRdb's version contains in-frame clones alone and is incomplete. The data hold some 310,000 clones, with around 91% observed a single time. The sequencing input was peripheral blood. These receptor sequences come from a woman aged 35 to 49 with COVID-19, enrolled during active disease.

The J gene is TRBJ1-1, the V gene TRBV7-2, with D uncertain. This CDR3 has 15 residues. Germline-derived CDR1 and CDR2 are SGHTA and FQGNSA. Between the trimmed V and J ends, which lost 3 bases and 2 bases, there was a span of 13 bases. The CDR3 region is CASSFRSGSNTEAFF. The CDR3 nucleotides are TGTGCCAGCAGCTTCCGGTCAGGCAGCAACACTGAAGCTTTCTTT.

The chain couples TRBV7-8 to TRBJ2-2, with D perhaps matching TRBD2 (6 bases). V lost 1 base to trimming and J lost 0 bases, with 15 bases between them. In germline, CDR1 is SGHVS, CDR2 FQNEAQ. The CDR3 has 18 amino acids. This chain's CDR3 is CASSLDAGSETNTGELFF. Here the CDR3 DNA reads TGTGCCAGCAGCTTAGATGCGGGGTCCGAAACGAACACCGGGGAGCTGTTTTTT.

The J gene is TRBJ2-2, the V gene TRBV18; 8 nucleotides match TRBD1. The CDR3 has 19 residues. J was trimmed by 5 bases and V by 6 bases; bases with no gene match: 20. Germline loops: CDR1 KGHSH, CDR2 LQKENI. CDR3 sequence (DNA): TGTGCCAGCTCCCCTTCGACTCGAGACAGACAGGGGTGGACCGGGGAGCTGTTTTTT. This sequence encodes CASSPSTRDRQGWTGELFF.

The rearrangement joins TRBV7-3 to TRBJ2-2, with TRBD1 as a possible D gene (6 bases). Deletions cut 5 bases from V and 1 base from J, with 11 bases between. This CDR3 has 15 amino acids. Germline lookup yields CDR1 SGHTA and CDR2 FQGTGA. CDR3 residues: CASSRAGENTGELFF. CDR3 sequence (DNA): TGTGCCAGCAGCCGGGCAGGGGAGAACACCGGGGAGCTGTTTTTT.

V usage is TRBV10-3 and J usage is TRBJ1-5; weak D call: TRBD1 (6 bases). V was shortened by 1 base and J by 6 bases, with 22 bases between the two germline ends. CDR3 length: 18 residues. Germline CDR1 reads ENHRY; CDR2 reads SYGVKD. The CDR3 here is CAISEYAGRGLAGQPQHF. CDR3 bases: TGTGCCATCAGTGAGTACGCGGGCAGGGGCCTCGCGGGTCAGCCCCAGCATTTT.

This chain connects TRBV5-1 to TRBJ1-2; weak D call: TRBD1 (6 bases). The CDR3 is made up of 15 amino acids. V lost 3 bases, J lost 3 bases, and 15 bases lay in between. Germline CDR1 reads SGHRS; CDR2 reads YFSETQ. The CDR3 sequence: CASSSGGRQDYGYTF. CDR3 coding DNA: TGCGCCAGCAGCTCGGGCGGAAGACAGGACTATGGCTACACCTTC.

The rearrangement uses TRBV5-4 and TRBJ1-1, with 8 nucleotides matching TRBD1. Trimming at V came to 1 base and at J to 4 bases, leaving 6 bases not matched to a gene. Germline V CDR1 and CDR2: SGHNT, YYREEE (reference sequence). The length of the CDR3 is 15 residues. CDR3 bases: TGTGCCAGCAGCTTGCGCAGGGGGCGCGGCACTGAAGCTTTCTTT. Its protein product is CASSLRRGRGTEAFF.

The chain combines TRBV27 with TRBJ1-2; 9 bases map to TRBD1. Germline V CDR1 and CDR2: MNHEY, SMNVEV (reference sequence). This CDR3 contains 15 residues. V shed 2 bases and J 8 bases; nucleotides not matched to a gene: 9. The CDR3 loop is CASSLKRTGVEGYTF. The CDR3 nucleotides read TGTGCCAGCAGTTTAAAGAGGACAGGGGTAGAAGGCTACACCTTC.

The V gene is TRBV2, the J gene TRBJ1-1; maybe TRBD1 (5 bases). CDR3 length: 16 amino acids. CDR1 and CDR2 from the germline V gene are SNHLY and FYNNEI. Trimming stripped 4 bases from V and 4 bases from J, with 19 bases between. CDR3 sequence reads: CASSGSGAWWSTEAFF. Written as DNA, the CDR3 is TGTGCCAGCAGTGGGTCTGGGGCTTGGTGGAGCACTGAAGCTTTCTTT.

The V and J genes are TRBV7-2 and TRBJ1-2; D possibly corresponds to TRBD1 (5 bases). The CDR3 consists of 16 residues. Germline V gene sequence: CDR1 SGHTA, CDR2 FQGNSA. Trimming pared 0 bases from V and 0 bases from J, leaving 11 bases between. DNA for the CDR3: TGTGCCAGCAGCTTAGCGGCGGGGCTAACTAACTATGGCTACACCTTC. It translates to CASSLAAGLTNYGYTF.

This clone was seen only once. V is TRBV9 and J is TRBJ1-2; D perhaps matches TRBD1 (5 bases). Germline CDR1 reads SGDLS; CDR2 reads YYNGEE. The CDR3 is made up of 16 amino acids. V shed 0 bases and J shed 6 bases, with 18 bases lying between them. The CDR3 nucleotides read TGTGCCAGCAGCGTAGCGCCAGCTCAGGGTCAACATGGCTACACCTTC. Translating it yields CASSVAPAQGQHGYTF.

The rearrangement joins TRBV9 to TRBJ1-2; no firm D call. CDR3 length: 14 residues. Trimming removed 0 bases from V and 3 bases from J, with 9 bases in between. Germline-derived CDR1 and CDR2 are SGDLS and YYNGEE. The CDR3 loop reads CASSVVSADYGYTF. CDR3 bases: TGTGCCAGCAGCGTAGTTTCGGCGGACTATGGCTACACCTTC.

The genes are TRBV7-2 and TRBJ2-7; the match to TRBD2 covers 7 bases. CDR3 length: 13 residues. The ends lost 0 bases at V and 6 bases at J; junction bases unmatched: 2. Germline V gene data show CDR1 as SGHTA and CDR2 as FQGNSA. CDR3 sequence: CASSLASGGEQYF. The CDR3 nucleotides read TGTGCCAGCAGCTTAGCCTCGGGGGGCGAGCAGTACTTC.

The chain carries TRBV7-2 and TRBJ2-7, with 7 bases lining up with TRBD1. This CDR3 region has 15 residues. V dropped 5 bases and J dropped 0; count of bases not matched to a gene: 7. Germline CDR1 SGHTA, CDR2 FQGNSA. The DNA for the CDR3 is TGTGCCAGCAGCAGAGACAGGGTAAGCTCCTACGAGCAGTACTTC. This gives the protein CASSRDRVSSYEQYF.

This chain uses TRBV18 with TRBJ1-3; D is possibly TRBD1 (5 bases). This CDR3 has 13 residues. V shed 3 bases and J shed 8 bases, with 11 bases lying between them. The germline gives CDR1 KGHSH, CDR2 LQKENI. CDR3 protein: CASSPGSGDTIYF. CDR3 sequence (DNA): TGTGCCAGCTCACCTGGTTCGGGGGACACCATATATTTT. Full variable domain (outside the CDR3, taken from reference TRBV18 and TRBJ1-3): NAGVMQNPRHLVRRRGQEARLRCSPMKGHSHVYWYRQLPEEGLKFMVYLQKENIIDESGMPKERFSAEFPKEGPSILRIQQVVRGDSAAYFCASSPGSGDTIYFGEGSWLTVV.

This clone appeared a single time. The chain couples TRBV13 to TRBJ2-5; 7 positions match TRBD1. In germline, CDR1 is PRHDT, CDR2 FYEKMQ (reference sequence). The CDR3 contains 15 residues. Trimming at V came to 3 bases and at J to 1 base, leaving 5 bases not matched to a gene. The CDR3 nucleotides are TGTGCCAGCAGCTTTGGGACAGCGCTCCAAGAGACCCAGTACTTC. Protein product: CASSFGTALQETQYF.

This chain uses TRBV29-1 with TRBJ1-2, with 7 bases identical to TRBD1. This CDR3 has 14 residues. CDR1 and CDR2 (germline): SQVTM, ANQGSEA. With 6 bases clipped from V and 0 bases from J, the junction kept 7 bases outside the gene matches. The CDR3 loop is CSVSVGQTNYGYTF. In DNA, the CDR3 is TGCAGCGTCTCGGTGGGACAGACTAACTATGGCTACACCTTC. Full variable domain (missing parts from reference TRBV29-1 and TRBJ1-2): SAVISQKPSRDICQRGTSLTIQCQVDSQVTMMFWYRQQPGQSLTLIATANQGSEATYESGFVIDKFPISRPNLTFSTLTVSNMSPEDSSIYLCSVSVGQTNYGYTFGSGTRLTVV.

V is TRBV6-1 and J is TRBJ2-6; D is ambiguous. CDR1 is MNHNS and CDR2 is SASEGT in the germline V gene. This CDR3 has 16 amino acids. Trimming left V 4 bases short and J 0 bases short, with 10 bases between. Here the CDR3 reads CASSGRLNSGANVLTF. The CDR3 DNA reads TGTGCCAGCAGTGGGAGACTGAACTCTGGGGCCAACGTCCTGACTTTC.

The chain is built from TRBV7-2 and TRBJ2-7, with D possibly TRBD1 on 6 matching bases. With 1 base removed from V and 0 bases from J, the gap between germline ends came to 13 bases. The CDR3 totals 16 residues. CDR1 and CDR2 from the germline V gene are SGHTA and FQGNSA. CDR3 in DNA: TGTGCCAGCAGCTTAGAACATGGACAGAGCTCCTACGAGCAGTACTTC. Its translation is CASSLEHGQSSYEQYF.

The chain links TRBV15 to TRBJ2-1, with 8 bases identical to TRBD1. There are 15 residues in the CDR3. CDR1 LNHNV and CDR2 YYDKDF come from the germline V gene (reference sequence). The V gene end was trimmed by 0 bases and the J gene end by 6 bases; junction bases not matched to a gene: 4. The CDR3 here is CATSRDPTGGNEQFF. DNA for the CDR3: TGTGCCACCAGCAGAGATCCCACAGGGGGCAATGAGCAGTTCTTC.

The genes are TRBV7-9 and TRBJ1-6, with TRBD1 as a possible D gene (5 bases). This CDR3 is built from 15 residues. Germline V gene data show CDR1 as SEHNR and CDR2 as FQNEAQ (reference sequence). V lost 5 bases, J lost 3 bases, and 11 bases lay in between. CDR3 residues: CASSVEGVYNSPLHF. CDR3 coding DNA: TGTGCCAGCAGCGTAGAAGGGGTCTATAATTCACCCCTCCACTTT.

The gene calls are TRBV4-3 and TRBJ1-1; unclear D gene. Trimming cost V 5 bases and J 0 bases, with 13 bases left between them. The CDR3 consists of 15 residues. Germline loops: CDR1 LGHNA, CDR2 YSLEER. CDR3 DNA: TGCGCCAGCAGCTACGGGAGGCCAGTGAACACTGAAGCTTTCTTT. This translates into CASSYGRPVNTEAFF.

This sequence joins TRBV3-1 (or the pseudogene TRBV3-2) and TRBJ2-1, with D tentatively TRBD2 (6 bases). V lost 6 bases, J lost 8 bases, and 14 bases lay in between. Germline V gives CDR1 LGHDT, CDR2 YNNKEL (reference sequence). This CDR3 contains 13 residues. This CDR3 is CASRFTGEDEQFF. The CDR3, as DNA: TGTGCCAGCAGGTTCACGGGAGAGGATGAGCAGTTCTTC.

The chain couples TRBV27 to TRBJ2-5, with 14 bases lining up with TRBD2. Per germline, CDR1 MNHEY and CDR2 SMNVEV (reference sequence). The CDR3 consists of 17 residues. Trimming removed 0 bases from V and 5 bases from J; junction bases left unmatched: 5. This CDR3 is CASSLSPTSGGEETQYF. As DNA, the CDR3 is TGTGCCAGCAGTTTATCCCCGACTAGCGGGGGGGAGGAGACCCAGTACTTC.

The gene calls are TRBV7-2 and TRBJ2-1; 8 bases map to TRBD2. Germline V gives CDR1 SGHTA, CDR2 FQGNSA. This CDR3 contains 13 residues. With V trimmed by 5 bases and J by 9 bases, 6 bases remained unmatched. The CDR3 nucleotides read TGTGCCAGCAGCCAACGCGGGGGGACTGAGCAGTTCTTC. Its protein is CASSQRGGTEQFF.

The CDR3 bases are TGTGCCAGCAGTTACCCGACTAGCGGGAGCTCCTACGAGCAGTACTTC. Its translation: CASSYPTSGSSYEQYF. The rearrangement links TRBV6-5 to TRBJ2-7; the match to TRBD2 covers 12 bases. Trimming at V came to 2 bases and at J to 0 bases, leaving 2 bases not matched to a gene. Germline lookup yields CDR1 MNHEY and CDR2 SVGAGI. The CDR3 extends over 16 amino acids.

This clone came up a few times. This chain links TRBV25-1 with TRBJ2-1, with D possibly being TRBD2 (7 bases). The CDR3 is 16 amino acids. Germline-derived CDR1 and CDR2 are MGHDK and SYGVNS. Trimming removed 6 bases at V and 5 bases at J, with 20 bases between. The CDR3 DNA sequence: TGTGCCAGCAGCAGAATAGGGGGGGGCCCAAACAATGAGCAGTTCTTC. This translates into CASSRIGGGPNNEQFF. Together with reference TRBV25-1 and TRBJ2-1, the CDR3 gives the full variable domain: EADIYQTPRYLVIGTGKKITLECSQTMGHDKMYWYQQDPGMELHLIHYSYGVNSTEKGDLSSESTVSRIRTEHFPLTLESARPSHTSQYLCASSRIGGGPNNEQFFGPGTRLTVL.

The rearrangement links TRBV27 to TRBJ2-1; 7 nucleotides match TRBD2. Germline CDR1 reads MNHEY; CDR2 reads SMNVEV (reference sequence). The CDR3 is made up of 13 amino acids. The V and J ends lost 6 bases and 1 base, in that order; junction bases with no gene match: 0. The CDR3 loop reads CASSGGSYNEQFF. The CDR3 DNA reads as TGTGCCAGCAGCGGGGGGTCCTACAATGAGCAGTTCTTC.

The V call is TRBV7-2, the J call TRBJ1-1; D is perhaps TRBD1 (5 bases). The length of the CDR3 is 15 residues. In germline, CDR1 is SGHTA, CDR2 FQGNSA. Trimming took 5 bases from V and 0 from J, leaving 13 bases between them. CDR3 region: CASSGGVGVNTEAFF. The DNA for the CDR3 is TGTGCCAGCAGCGGGGGGGTAGGAGTGAACACTGAAGCTTTCTTT. The complete variable domain, with remaining parts taken from reference TRBV7-2 and TRBJ1-1, reads GAGVSQSPSNKVTEKGKDVELRCDPISGHTALYWYRQSLGQGLEFLIYFQGNSAPDKSGLPSDRFSAERTGGSVSTLTIQRTQQEDSAVYLCASSGGVGVNTEAFFGQGTRLTVV.